These 5 T cell receptor beta chains originate from one sample sequenced in a study of Ad26.COV2.S vaccination and SARS-CoV-2 variants. The method was immunoSEQ multiplex PCR; TCRdb's version includes in-frame clones alone and lacks a portion of them. The sample lists fewer than 500,000 clones; 80% to 90% were seen once. Described treatment: about 20 received Ad26.COV2.S at low or high dose, single or two shots; several received placebo; per-sample allocation not given. Following the first vaccine or placebo injection, samples were taken on day 63. Sequenced here: peripheral blood, sampled in a trial of Ad26.COV2.S vaccine versus placebo. These TCRs come from a person aged 18 to 59 who received the Ad26.COV2.S COVID-19 vaccine or a placebo.

This clone was counted a few times. The V and J genes are TRBV10-2 and TRBJ1-6, with 9 bases aligning to TRBD1. The ends lost 8 bases at V and 7 bases at J; junction bases unmatched: 3. The germline V gene has CDR1 WSHSY and CDR2 SAAADI. The CDR3 runs to 13 residues. CDR3 protein: CASSGQGNSPLHF. CDR3 DNA: TGCGCCAGCTCTGGACAGGGGAATTCACCCCTCCACTTT.

V is TRBV7-7 and J is TRBJ2-2; 7 nucleotides agree with TRBD2. CDR3 length: 17 amino acids. The V gene end was trimmed by 2 bases and the J gene end by 0 bases; junction bases not matched to a gene: 6. Germline values: CDR1 SSHAT, CDR2 FNYEAQ (reference sequence). The CDR3 loop reads CASSLFPAGTNTGELFF. CDR3 DNA: TGTGCCAGCAGCTTATTCCCAGCGGGGACGAACACCGGGGAGCTGTTTTTT.

The chain couples TRBV28 to TRBJ1-5; 12 bases line up with TRBD1. CDR1 and CDR2 from the germline V gene are MDHEN and SYDVKM. V gave up 5 bases and J gave up 6 bases; unmatched junction bases: 5. The CDR3 runs 15 residues. This CDR3 reads CASSQGQGARQPQHF. The CDR3 DNA is TGTGCCAGCAGTCAGGGACAGGGGGCGCGTCAGCCCCAGCATTTT.

The genes are TRBV7-9 and TRBJ1-2; 7 bases are shared with TRBD1. This CDR3 is 14 amino acids long. The V gene end was trimmed by 5 bases and the J gene end by 2 bases; junction bases not matched to a gene: 5. The germline CDR1 and CDR2 sequences are SEHNR and FQNEAQ (reference sequence). The DNA for the CDR3 is TGTGCCAGCAGCCATACGGACAGGAACTATGGCTACACCTTC. Residues: CASSHTDRNYGYTF.

The gene calls are TRBV7-2 and TRBJ2-7; the match to TRBD1 covers 8 bases. The CDR3 runs to 18 residues. V lost 2 bases, J lost 1 base, and 13 bases stayed unmatched. Per the germline V gene, CDR1 is SGHTA and CDR2 is FQGNSA. The CDR3 DNA follows: TGTGCCAGCAGCTTACGCGCAGGGGGCGCCAGACAGTCCTACGAGCAGTACGTC. Translation: CASSLRAGGARQSYEQYV.